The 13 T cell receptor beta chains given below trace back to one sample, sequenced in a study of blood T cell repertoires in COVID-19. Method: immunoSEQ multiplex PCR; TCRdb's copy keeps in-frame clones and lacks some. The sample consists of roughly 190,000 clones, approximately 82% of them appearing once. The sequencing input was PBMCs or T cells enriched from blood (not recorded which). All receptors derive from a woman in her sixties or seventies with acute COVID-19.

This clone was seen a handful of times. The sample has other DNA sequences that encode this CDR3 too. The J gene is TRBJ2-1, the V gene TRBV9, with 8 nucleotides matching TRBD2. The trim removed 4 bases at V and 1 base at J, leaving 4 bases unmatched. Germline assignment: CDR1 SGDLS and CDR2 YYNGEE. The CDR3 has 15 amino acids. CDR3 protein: CASSPREGSYNEQFF. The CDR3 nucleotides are TGTGCCAGCAGCCCCCGGGAGGGTTCCTACAATGAGCAGTTCTTC.

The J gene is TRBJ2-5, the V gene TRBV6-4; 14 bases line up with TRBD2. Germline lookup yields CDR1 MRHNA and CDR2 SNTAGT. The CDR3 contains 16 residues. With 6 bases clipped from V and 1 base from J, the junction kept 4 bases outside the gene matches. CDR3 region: CASRGTSGSGQETQYF. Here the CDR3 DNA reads TGTGCCAGCAGGGGGACTAGCGGGAGTGGCCAAGAGACCCAGTACTTC.

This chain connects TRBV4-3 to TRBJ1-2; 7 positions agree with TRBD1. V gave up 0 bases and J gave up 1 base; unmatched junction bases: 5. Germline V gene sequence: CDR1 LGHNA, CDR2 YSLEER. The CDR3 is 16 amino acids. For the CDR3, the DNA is TGCGCCAGCAGCCAAGATAACAGACAGGGTAACTATGGCTACACCTTC. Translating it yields CASSQDNRQGNYGYTF.

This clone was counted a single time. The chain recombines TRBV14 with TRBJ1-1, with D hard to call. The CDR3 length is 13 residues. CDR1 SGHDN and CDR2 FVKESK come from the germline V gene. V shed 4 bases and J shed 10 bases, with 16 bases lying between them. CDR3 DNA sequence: TGTGCCAGCAGCCTCAACGCCGGGGAAATAGCTTTCTTT. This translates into CASSLNAGEIAFF.

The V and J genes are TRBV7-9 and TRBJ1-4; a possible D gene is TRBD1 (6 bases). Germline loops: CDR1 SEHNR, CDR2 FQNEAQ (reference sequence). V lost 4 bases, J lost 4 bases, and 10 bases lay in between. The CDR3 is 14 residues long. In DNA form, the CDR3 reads TGTGCCAGCAGCTGGACAGCTGTTAATGAAAAACTGTTTTTT. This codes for CASSWTAVNEKLFF.

In DNA, the CDR3 is TGTGCCAGCAGTTACGGGACAACGGTCACTGAAGCTTTCTTT. It encodes CASSYGTTVTEAFF. The chain recombines TRBV6-5 with TRBJ1-1, with D maybe TRBD1 (6 bases). Germline assignment: CDR1 MNHEY and CDR2 SVGAGI. The V gene lost 2 bases and the J gene lost 4 bases, with 11 bases spanning the gap. The length of the CDR3 is 14 residues.

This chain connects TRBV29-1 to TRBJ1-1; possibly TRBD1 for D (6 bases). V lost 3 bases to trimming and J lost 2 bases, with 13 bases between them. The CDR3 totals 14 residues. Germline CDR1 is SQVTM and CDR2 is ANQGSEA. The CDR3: CSVDRQVDNTEAFF. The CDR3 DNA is TGCAGCGTTGACCGACAGGTGGATAACACTGAAGCTTTCTTT.

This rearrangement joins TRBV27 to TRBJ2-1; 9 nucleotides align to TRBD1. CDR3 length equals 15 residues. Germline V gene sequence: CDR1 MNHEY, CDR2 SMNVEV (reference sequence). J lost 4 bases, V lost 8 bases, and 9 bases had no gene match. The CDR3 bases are TGTGCCAGCCCTTGGGGGGACAGGGTGTACAATGAGCAGTTCTTC. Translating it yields CASPWGDRVYNEQFF.

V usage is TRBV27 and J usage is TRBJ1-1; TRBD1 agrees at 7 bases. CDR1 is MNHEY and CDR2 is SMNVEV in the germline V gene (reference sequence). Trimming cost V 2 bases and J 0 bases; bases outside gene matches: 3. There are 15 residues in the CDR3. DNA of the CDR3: TGTGCCAGCAGTTTAGCGACAGGGATGAACACTGAAGCTTTCTTT. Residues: CASSLATGMNTEAFF.

This CDR3 reads CASSQGGGAARGEKLFF. The CDR3 DNA reads TGCGCCAGCAGCCAAGGGGGAGGGGCCGCCCGCGGAGAAAAACTGTTTTTT. The chain combines TRBV4-3 with TRBJ1-4, with a weak D call TRBD1 (5 bases). The CDR3 contains 17 residues. Trimming took off 1 base at V and 8 bases at J, with 20 bases between the two ends. Germline CDR1 reads LGHNA; CDR2 reads YSLEER.

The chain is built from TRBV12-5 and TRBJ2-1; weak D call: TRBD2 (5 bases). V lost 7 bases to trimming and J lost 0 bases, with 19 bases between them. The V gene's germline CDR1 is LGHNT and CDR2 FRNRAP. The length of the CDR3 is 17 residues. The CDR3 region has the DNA TGTGCTAGTGCCCCGGGAAGGTTCTCAAGCTCCTACAATGAGCAGTTCTTC. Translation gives CASAPGRFSSSYNEQFF.

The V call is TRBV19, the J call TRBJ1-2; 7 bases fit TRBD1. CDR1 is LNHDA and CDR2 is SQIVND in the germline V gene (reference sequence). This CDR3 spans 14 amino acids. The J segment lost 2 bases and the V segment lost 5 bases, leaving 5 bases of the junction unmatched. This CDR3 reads CASSPRDRNYGYTF. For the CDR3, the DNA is TGTGCCAGTAGTCCCCGGGACAGAAACTATGGCTACACCTTC.

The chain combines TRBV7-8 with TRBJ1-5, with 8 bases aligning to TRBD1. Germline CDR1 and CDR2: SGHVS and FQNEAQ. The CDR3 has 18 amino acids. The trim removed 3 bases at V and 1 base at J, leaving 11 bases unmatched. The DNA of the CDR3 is TGTGCCAGCAGCTTGGACAGGGCCACCGGATTAAGCAATCAGCCCCAGCATTTT. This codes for CASSLDRATGLSNQPQHF.